This paragraph reports one T cell receptor (beta chain). Its antigen is unknown. This sample was taken from a study of shared clonotypes between healthy human individuals. Libraries were prepared by immunoSEQ multiplex PCR; TCRdb keeps only in-frame clonotypes and omits some of them. In the table there are over 750,000 clones, 96% of which are singletons. The naive CD8 population came from CD45RO-negative cells selected for CCR7, without terminally differentiated effector memory CD45RA+ cells. HIV-negative, healthy adults without recent acute infections or vaccinations were the donors. This CDR3 is built from 18 residues. J was trimmed by 4 bases and V by 5 bases; bases with no gene match: 11. CDR1 and CDR2 (germline): SNHLY, FYNNEI. Broader study findings: Clonotype sharing among donors was thought likely to change with sequencing depth.

The V call is TRBV2, the J call TRBJ2-1; 13 bases align to TRBD2. This receptor was taken from a young man in good health. The sequencing sample was made of naive CD8+ T cells sorted from blood. The CDR3 is CASSPGLAGVLWYNEQFF. The CDR3 region has the DNA TGTGCCAGCAGTCCTGGACTAGCGGGAGTTCTCTGGTACAATGAGCAGTTCTTC.